Ten or more counts support the clone carrying this T cell receptor beta chain. What it binds is unknown. The source of the sample is a study of T-cell reconstitution after alpha-beta-depleted transplantation in children. Unique molecular identifiers featured in how the TCRbeta library was prepared. A single record per CDR3 protein comes from TCRdb applying MiXCR to the PCR reads. The sample contains about 300,000 distinct CDR3 sequences, 10% of which appear only once. Findings and caveats of the study: Diversity of TCRbeta at day 60 was high in some patients, arising from surviving recipient T cells and thymic progenitors. Reported findings indicate that, about two months after transplant, alpha-beta T cells came from several hundred expanded clones, which were derived from non-depleted graft cells. After one year, T-cell counts and TCRbeta diversity mostly came from new T cells.

From germline, CDR1 is SGHTA and CDR2 FQGNSA. V trimming: 5 bases; J trimming: 5 bases; junction bases outside the gene matches: 10. The CDR3 covers 17 residues. The source was PBMCs, collected before TCRalphabeta/CD19-depleted stem cell transplant. This receptor was obtained from a boy younger than two with acute myeloid leukemia, due to receive a stem cell transplant. The rearrangement uses TRBV7-2 and TRBJ2-3, with 13 bases identical to TRBD2. The CDR3 region is CASSPWTSGSRLDTQYF. The CDR3 DNA is TGTGCCAGCAGCCCGTGGACTAGCGGGAGCAGGTTAGATACGCAGTATTTT.